A single sample gave rise to the 7 T cell receptor beta chains below, sequenced in a study of cytomegalovirus exposure and HLA in healthy donors. PCR involved 60 Vbeta and 13 Jbeta primers. TCRdb's table, derived via immunoSEQ multiplex PCR, lists solely in-frame clones and lacks some. The table includes approximately 170,000 clones, around 79% detected once. The sequenced sample consisted of PBMCs. All receptors derive from a male donor in good health and CMV-seropositive.

A word on this clone: The junction departs from germline at one end; a sequencing error may be responsible. The chain carries TRBV7-9 and TRBJ1-1, with 9 bases lining up with TRBD1. Germline CDR1 and CDR2: SEHNR and FQNEAQ (reference sequence). The CDR3 length is 16 residues. CDR3 protein: CSSSLAGTGLNTEAFF. For the CDR3, the DNA is TGTTCCAGCAGCTTAGCAGGGACAGGGTTGAACACTGAAGCTTTCTTT.

The chain joins TRBV5-1 to TRBJ1-1, with D uncertain. V shed 1 base and J shed 8 bases, with 15 bases lying between them. Germline CDR1 reads SGHRS; CDR2 reads YFSETQ. The CDR3 is 14 amino acids. The CDR3 nucleotides are TGCGCCAGCAGCTTGAATCTCGGGGTGGAGGAAGCTTTCTTT. Translated: CASSLNLGVEEAFF.

This chain joins TRBV5-4 and TRBJ1-6; TRBD1 might be the D (5 bases). The CDR3 consists of 15 residues. V lost 2 bases and J 4 bases, leaving 10 bases between the germline ends. From germline, CDR1 is SGHNT and CDR2 YYREEE (reference sequence). The DNA for the CDR3 is TGTGCCAGCAGCTTCCTCCCAGGGTATAATTCACCCCTCCACTTT. It translates to CASSFLPGYNSPLHF.

The V call is TRBV19, the J call TRBJ2-1; tentative D call: TRBD1 (6 bases). Germline V gene data show CDR1 as LNHDA and CDR2 as SQIVND (reference sequence). The CDR3 has 13 amino acids. V was cut by 8 bases and J by 5 bases, with 13 bases left in between. The CDR3 loop is CASYRVTDNEQFF. The CDR3 DNA reads TGTGCCAGTTACAGGGTCACGGACAATGAGCAGTTCTTC.

In this sample, this clone turned up a few times. The CDR3 DNA reads as TGTGCCAGCATTCTACAGGGGACCGAGGTCTGGAATGGCTACACCTTC. This sequence encodes CASILQGTEVWNGYTF. The rearrangement uses TRBV2 and TRBJ1-2, with TRBD1 matching over 7 bases. Germline lookup yields CDR1 SNHLY and CDR2 FYNNEI. With 7 bases clipped from V and 6 bases from J, the junction kept 17 bases outside the gene matches. This CDR3 contains 16 residues.

The chain recombines TRBV11-2 with TRBJ1-4; a possible D gene is TRBD1 (6 bases). The germline gives CDR1 SGHAT, CDR2 FQNNGV. The CDR3 runs 14 residues. The V end lost 4 bases, the J end lost 6 bases, and 12 bases lay between the germline ends. The chain's CDR3 is CASSSRDKDEKLFF. In DNA form, the CDR3 reads TGTGCCAGCAGCTCCCGGGACAAAGATGAAAAACTGTTTTTT.

This rearrangement joins TRBV4-2 to TRBJ1-4; 8 positions agree with TRBD1. Germline V lookup: CDR1 LGHNA, CDR2 YNFKEQ. The CDR3 consists of 15 residues. V trimming: 6 bases; J trimming: 8 bases; junction bases outside the gene matches: 11. The CDR3 sequence: CASSPHGQGGEKLFF. The CDR3, as DNA: TGTGCCAGCAGTCCCCACGGACAGGGAGGAGAAAAACTGTTTTTT.